This TCR beta chain was identified during a study of T cell responses to AZD1222 COVID-19 vaccine. Study observations and caveats: At 160-218 and 743-854, vaccine-associated CD4 TCRs were dominant, and they spanned spike.

Assay used: immunoSEQ multiplex PCR; TCRdb lists only in-frame clones, some missing. The sample lists tens of thousands of clones, 92% seen once, with around 3.2% in the top ten. Turning to this clone: Its antigen is as yet unknown.

Material: peripheral blood, obtained 28 days after the second AZD1222 dose. The TCR sequence derives from an adult who received the AZD1222 COVID-19 vaccine.

The CDR3 DNA is TGTGCCAGCAGCTTGACCAGTTGGAACACCGGGGAGCTGTTTTTT. Its translation is CASSLTSWNTGELFF. The genes are TRBV5-4 and TRBJ2-2; no clear D gene. The CDR3 sequence is 15 residues long. The V gene's germline CDR1 is SGHNT and CDR2 YYREEE (reference sequence). Between the trimmed V and J ends, which lost 1 base and 1 base, there was a span of 8 bases.